Listed below are T cell receptor beta chains from one sample, sequenced in a study of T cell repertoires in cytomegalovirus infection. From the reads, TCRdb called clonotypes with MiXCR, one entry per CDR3 protein. The sample yields almost 300,000 distinct CDR3 sequences, 8% to 10% seen once. The sequencing input was PBMCs. The source of these receptors is a human donor in good health (CMV status not recorded). Some clones in this sample may be carry-over from other donors' samples. Each CDR3 is given with its conserved first and last residue. The D gene is left open where the match is weak.

V gene	J gene	D gene	CDR3 protein
TRBV6-5	TRBJ2-7	-	CASSYHDGPKQYF
TRBV7-9	TRBJ1-6	-	CASSLVEGSGSPLHF
TRBV12-3/TRBV12-4	TRBJ1-5	TRBD1	CASSSRTGGINQPQHF
TRBV6-2/TRBV6-3	TRBJ2-1	-	CASSFQNRVRSYNEQFF
TRBV29-1	TRBJ2-5	-	CSVQVGGGETQYF
TRBV5-6	TRBJ1-1	-	CASSFRAPTMNTEAFF
TRBV3-1	TRBJ1-6	-	CASSQETRSSPLHF
TRBV5-1	TRBJ1-2	TRBD1	CASSPAPDRLNYGYTF
TRBV6-2/TRBV6-3	TRBJ1-1	-	CASSYDRQYQAFF
TRBV7-3	TRBJ1-1	-	CASSLTSMNTEAFF
TRBV11-2	TRBJ2-6	-	CASSLLWNPTSGANVLTF
TRBV12-3/TRBV12-4	TRBJ1-2	TRBD1	CASSWTGGNYGYTF
TRBV29-1	TRBJ2-5	-	CSVPGARVATQYF
TRBV5-1	TRBJ2-5	-	CASSLVADTQETQYF
TRBV27	TRBJ2-3	-	CASNRQGYTDTQYF
TRBV7-9	TRBJ2-1	-	CASSPRDKSFNEQFF
TRBV5-5	TRBJ2-2	TRBD2	CASSGGGNTGELFF
TRBV29-1	TRBJ2-3	-	CSVWLAPNTQYF
TRBV11-2	TRBJ2-2	-	CASSIPGGELFF
TRBV5-1	TRBJ2-7	-	CASSFLVGYEQYF
TRBV7-2	TRBJ2-5	-	CASTTRPNPGETQYF
TRBV5-1	TRBJ2-7	-	CASSLEQRAYEQYF
TRBV7-2	TRBJ1-5	-	CASSEDGANQPQHF
TRBV7-2	TRBJ1-1	-	CASSRVPNTEAFF
TRBV9	TRBJ2-1	-	CASSVGGASYNEQFF
TRBV18	TRBJ2-4	TRBD2	CASSPTSGGSTYKNIQYF
TRBV5-1	TRBJ1-5	-	CASSLGTGISNQPQHF
TRBV29-1	TRBJ1-1	-	CSDLINPGTYTEAFF
TRBV20-1	TRBJ2-3	-	CSAFPRLGTDTQYF
TRBV6-6	TRBJ1-2	-	CASSYGDLYEGPYGYTF
TRBV28	TRBJ2-1	-	CASSFAPGDNEQFF
TRBV29-1	TRBJ1-4	TRBD1	CSVGDRDEKLFF
TRBV7-2	TRBJ2-4	-	CASSSPASGNIQYF
TRBV19	TRBJ2-2	-	CASKWQETNTGELFF
TRBV7-9	TRBJ1-6	-	CASSLAGASYNSPLHF
TRBV7-9	TRBJ1-5	TRBD1	CASSSTGGIQPQHF
TRBV20-1	TRBJ2-5	TRBD2	CSARDVDSGGLQETQYF
TRBV7-9	TRBJ2-6	-	CASTPRASGANVLTF
TRBV14	TRBJ1-2	-	CASSSGTDARARRYTF
TRBV7-9	TRBJ1-1	-	CASSPTASGTEAFF
TRBV18	TRBJ1-1	TRBD1	CASSPLEGTGNTEAFF
TRBV28	TRBJ2-6	-	CASSRQPSGANVLTF
TRBV7-2	TRBJ1-2	-	CASSPVLLNYGYTF
TRBV20-1	TRBJ1-5	-	CSASRSGNQPQHF
TRBV28	TRBJ2-3	TRBD2	CASSLLAGRDTQYF
TRBV7-6	TRBJ2-1	TRBD2	CASSLLAGTYNEQFF
TRBV27	TRBJ1-5	-	CASSATGKASPQHF
TRBV7-2	TRBJ2-5	TRBD1	CASSLGGQVMRETQYF
TRBV7-2	TRBJ2-5	TRBD2	CASTTSGGRRETQYF
TRBV4-1	TRBJ2-2	-	CASSQEAARMIGELFF
TRBV20-1	TRBJ1-1	-	CSARQWENTEAFF
TRBV28	TRBJ1-4	TRBD1	CASRGQGTYEKLFF